Listed below are T cell receptor beta chains from one sample, sequenced in a study of blood T cell repertoires in COVID-19. The protocol was immunoSEQ multiplex PCR, while the TCRdb copy is restricted to in-frame clones and leaves out a portion. The sample includes under 450,000 clones, more than 70% of them seen just once. The specimen was PBMCs or T cells enriched from blood (not recorded which). The receptors here all came from a young man who had recovered from COVID-19. The CDR3 runs from the conserved cysteine through the conserved F or W. Fields, in order: V gene, J gene, clone size, D gene, CDR3 protein, CDR3 DNA. D genes are given only for firm matches. Part of the rows lack a size; the others show once, few, many or a class for expanded clones.

>TRBV30|TRBJ2-1|-|-
CAWSVRGNEQFF
TGTGCCTGGAGCGTCAGGGGCAATGAGCAGTTCTTC
>TRBV5-1|TRBJ1-3|-|-
CASSSSEGLGNTIYF
TGCGCCAGCAGCTCATCGGAGGGGCTTGGAAACACCATATATTTT
>TRBV5-1|TRBJ1-5|-|-
CASSLQLLGNQPQHF
TGCGCCAGCAGCTTGCAACTGCTGGGCAATCAGCCCCAGCATTTT
>TRBV29-1|TRBJ1-3|few|TRBD1
CILQGSAGNTIYF
TGCATATTACAGGGGAGCGCTGGAAACACCATATATTTT
>TRBV19|TRBJ2-1|once|-
CASSPQGYEQFF
TGTGCCAGTAGTCCACAGGGTTATGAGCAGTTCTTC
>TRBV9|TRBJ1-5|-|-
CASSVGVGNQPQHF
TGTGCCAGCAGCGTCGGGGTGGGCAATCAGCCCCAGCATTTT
>TRBV20-1|TRBJ2-1|-|-
CSAIWRDEQFF
TGCAGTGCTATTTGGCGGGACGAGCAGTTCTTC
>TRBV19|TRBJ1-6|-|-
CASSFGPGQGRSPLHF
TGTGCCAGTAGTTTCGGCCCCGGGCAGGGCAGGTCACCCCTCCACTTT
>TRBV7-9|TRBJ2-5|-|TRBD2
CASSPRGRLAGEETQYF
TGTGCCAGCAGCCCCAGGGGTAGGCTAGCGGGTGAAGAGACCCAGTACTTC
>TRBV13|TRBJ1-2|once|-
CASSLQGVVPYGYTF
TGTGCCAGCAGTCTTCAAGGGGTGGTCCCCTATGGCTACACCTTC
>TRBV6-5|TRBJ2-7|-|TRBD2
CASSSTSGVSYEQYF
TGTGCCAGCAGTTCCACTAGCGGGGTATCCTACGAGCAGTACTTC
>TRBV11-2|TRBJ2-7|-|-
CASSSAQGYEQYF
TGTGCCAGCAGCTCAGCCCAGGGGTACGAGCAGTACTTC
>TRBV4-2|TRBJ1-1|-|-
CASSQGTEAFF
TGTGCCAGCAGCCAAGGAACAGAAGCTTTCTTT
>TRBV10-2|TRBJ1-1|-|-
CASMYNTEAFF
TGCGCCAGCATGTATAACACTGAAGCTTTCTTT
>TRBV5-5|TRBJ2-3|once|-
CASRGRGLPDTQYF
TGTGCCAGCAGAGGTCGGGGGTTGCCAGATACGCAGTATTTT
>TRBV2|TRBJ2-7|-|-
CASGRRNPYEQYF
TGTGCCAGCGGTAGGAGAAACCCCTACGAGCAGTACTTC
>TRBV27|TRBJ1-5|-|-
CASSPSNRPNQPQHF
TGTGCCAGCAGTCCCTCTAACAGACCCAATCAGCCCCAGCATTTT
>TRBV30|TRBJ1-1|-|-
CAWGTQGPNTEAFF
TGTGCCTGGGGAACACAGGGTCCGAACACTGAAGCTTTCTTT
>TRBV5-4|TRBJ1-2|-|TRBD1
CASSSDRNSYTF
TGTGCCAGCAGTTCGGACAGGAACAGCTACACCTTC
>TRBV7-9|TRBJ2-1|-|TRBD1
CASELLDRGWHNEQFF
TGTGCCAGCGAGTTACTCGACAGGGGTTGGCACAATGAGCAGTTCTTC
>TRBV7-6|TRBJ2-7|-|-
CASSLGGAGFYEQYF
TGTGCCAGCAGCTTAGGAGGGGCGGGATTTTACGAGCAGTACTTC
>TRBV2|TRBJ2-7|-|TRBD2
CASSDPLAGTPAEQYF
TGTGCCAGCAGTGACCCCCTAGCGGGGACCCCGGCCGAGCAGTACTTC
>TRBV30|TRBJ2-7|-|-
CAWSVQWGRLSYEQYF
TGTGCCTGGAGTGTACAGTGGGGCAGATTGTCCTACGAGCAGTACTTC
>TRBV9|TRBJ2-2|-|TRBD1
CASSTDRGPRGELFF
TGTGCCAGCAGCACGGACAGGGGTCCTCGCGGGGAGCTGTTTTTT
>TRBV19|TRBJ2-3|-|-
CASSIGWGGPTDTQYF
TGTGCCAGTAGTATTGGGTGGGGGGGGCCCACAGATACGCAGTATTTT
>TRBV5-1|TRBJ2-1|-|TRBD2
CASSLRPSGGRGNEQFF
TGCGCCAGCAGCTTGCGGCCTAGCGGGGGCCGAGGGAATGAGCAGTTCTTC
>TRBV7-3|TRBJ2-3|-|TRBD2
CASSQSAGVADTQYF
TGTGCCAGCAGCCAATCCGCGGGGGTTGCAGATACGCAGTATTTT
>TRBV12-3/TRBV12-4|TRBJ1-2|-|-
CASRLGHQSGYTF
TGTGCCAGCAGACTGGGACATCAATCGGGCTACACCTTC
>TRBV12-3/TRBV12-4|TRBJ1-6|-|-
CASSSARRTPLHF
TGTGCCAGCAGTTCGGCTCGCAGGACACCCCTCCACTTT
>TRBV30|TRBJ1-3|-|-
CARRATGTSGNTIYF
TGTGCACGAAGAGCAACAGGAACCTCTGGAAACACCATATATTTT
>TRBV18|TRBJ1-5|-|-
CASSPIGGLGNQPQHF
TGTGCCAGCTCACCAATAGGGGGTTTGGGCAATCAGCCCCAGCATTTT
>TRBV29-1|TRBJ1-3|-|-
CSVEERVSGQGNTIYF
TGCAGCGTTGAAGAAAGGGTTAGTGGACAAGGAAACACCATATATTTT
>TRBV6-5|TRBJ1-4|once|-
CASSYTGGEKLFF
TGTGCCAGCAGTTATACGGGGGGTGAAAAACTGTTTTTT
>TRBV19|TRBJ2-2|-|-
CASSPWDSLTGELFF
TGTGCCAGTAGTCCTTGGGACTCACTAACCGGGGAGCTGTTTTTT
>TRBV19|TRBJ2-7|once|TRBD1
CASSITGTAYEQYF
TGTGCCAGTAGTATTACCGGGACAGCCTACGAGCAGTACTTC
>TRBV4-3|TRBJ2-7|-|TRBD1
CASSQGTGLEEQYF
TGCGCCAGCAGCCAAGGGACAGGACTCGAGGAGCAGTACTTC
>TRBV5-4|TRBJ1-2|few|-
CASSLSTDNYGYTF
TGTGCCAGCAGCTTGTCAACAGATAACTATGGCTACACCTTC
>TRBV27|TRBJ2-3|once|TRBD2
CASSLGTSGGTDTQYF
TGTGCCAGCAGTTTAGGCACTAGCGGGGGCACAGATACGCAGTATTTT
>TRBV27|TRBJ1-6|-|-
CASSLRGSSYNSPLHF
TGTGCCAGCAGTTTAAGAGGGAGCTCCTATAATTCACCCCTCCACTTT
>TRBV18|TRBJ2-7|-|-
CASSPSQGSYEQYF
TGTGCCAGCTCACCCAGTCAGGGCTCCTACGAGCAGTACTTC
>TRBV5-1|TRBJ2-1|-|TRBD1
CASSPGQGYNEQFF
TGCGCCAGCAGCCCAGGACAGGGATACAATGAGCAGTTCTTC
>TRBV6-5|TRBJ2-3|-|-
CASRSSWGRTDTQYF
TGTGCCAGCAGGTCCTCCTGGGGGAGGACAGATACGCAGTATTTT